This TCR beta chain was sequenced for a study of molecular identifiers for immune sequencing clone quantification. Findings and limits, study-wide: Naive cells had under 1% of molecules in clones above 20 RNA copies, effectors over 97%.

With respect to this clonotype: No antigen is known for it.

Trimming at V came to 3 bases and at J to 4 bases, leaving 10 bases not matched to a gene. The CDR3 sequence is 17 residues long. CDR1 is SGHVS and CDR2 is FQNEAQ in the germline V gene. The bulk TCR libraries were made with methods described before and with listed TCR primers. TCRdb redid the calling of the PCR reads with MiXCR, one entry per CDR3 protein. The table lists thousands of distinct CDR3 sequences, 33% of them singletons. This sequence joins TRBV7-8 and TRBJ2-3, with TRBD2 identical over 10 bases. This sequence originates from a human donor in good health. Some libraries in this study had Jurkat cell RNA spiked in. Specimen: naive CD8+ T cells from blood, with Jurkat cell RNA spiked in. Documented subset: FACS-sorted CD8+CD4-CCR7+CD45RA+ naive T cells. The CDR3 sequence: CASSFLASGRLSDTQYF. The CDR3 coding sequence is TGTGCCAGCAGCTTCCTCGCTAGCGGGAGATTGTCAGATACGCAGTATTTT. The full variable domain, completed using reference TRBV7-8 and TRBJ2-3, is GAGVSQSPRYKVAKRGQDVALRCDPISGHVSLFWYQQALGQGPEFLTYFQNEAQLDKSGLPSDRFFAERPEGSVSTLKIQRTQQEDSAVYLCASSFLASGRLSDTQYFGPGTRLTVL.